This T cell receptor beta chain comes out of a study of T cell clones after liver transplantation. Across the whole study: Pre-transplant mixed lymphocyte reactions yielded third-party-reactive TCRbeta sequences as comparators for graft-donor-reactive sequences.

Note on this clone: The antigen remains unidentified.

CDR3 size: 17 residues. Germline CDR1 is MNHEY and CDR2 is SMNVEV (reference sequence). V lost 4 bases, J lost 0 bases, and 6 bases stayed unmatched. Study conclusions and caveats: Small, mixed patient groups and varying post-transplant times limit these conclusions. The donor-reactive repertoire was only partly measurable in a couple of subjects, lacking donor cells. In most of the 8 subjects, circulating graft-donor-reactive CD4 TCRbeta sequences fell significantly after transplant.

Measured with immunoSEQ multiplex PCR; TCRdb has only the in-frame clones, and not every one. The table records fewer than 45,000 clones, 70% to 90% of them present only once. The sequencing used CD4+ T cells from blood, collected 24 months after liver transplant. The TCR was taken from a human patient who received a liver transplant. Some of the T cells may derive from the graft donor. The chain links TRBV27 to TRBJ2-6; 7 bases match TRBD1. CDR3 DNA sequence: TGTGCCAGCAGTTCGGGACAGCCGGGCTCTGGGGCCAACGTCCTGACTTTC. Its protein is CASSSGQPGSGANVLTF.